The 14 T cell receptor beta chains presented below share a single source sample, sequenced in a study of response to subunit inactivated influenza vaccine. TCRdb passed the RT-PCR reads through MiXCR, listing each CDR3 protein once. There are around 750,000 distinct CDR3 sequences in the sample; approximately 21% occur only once, and roughly 10% lies in the top ten. The sequenced sample was PBMCs from blood, obtained less than 6 days after vaccination. Every receptor here comes from a man aged 45-65 years who received an inactivated influenza vaccine.

The chain combines TRBV10-3 with TRBJ2-5; the D gene is possibly TRBD2 (6 bases). Germline V gene sequence: CDR1 ENHRY, CDR2 SYGVKD. The CDR3 runs 14 residues. V shed 9 bases and J shed 0 bases, with 14 bases lying between them. The CDR3 sequence: CAIRDSSYQETQYF. CDR3 coding DNA: TGTGCCATACGGGACTCCTCGTACCAAGAGACCCAGTACTTC.

The chain links TRBV14 to TRBJ2-2; D may be TRBD2 (5 bases). This CDR3 is built from 16 residues. Germline lookup yields CDR1 SGHDN and CDR2 FVKESK. V was clipped by 0 bases and J by 6 bases, with 14 bases between them. The CDR3 loop is CASSQDFRFGAGELFF. The DNA for the CDR3 is TGTGCCAGCAGCCAAGACTTCCGCTTCGGGGCCGGGGAGCTGTTTTTT.

This clonotype was counted a single time. The chain recombines TRBV9 with TRBJ2-5; no firm D call. Germline lookup yields CDR1 SGDLS and CDR2 YYNGEE. There are 13 residues in the CDR3. With 0 bases removed from V and 7 bases from J, the gap between germline ends came to 10 bases. The DNA of the CDR3 is TGTGCCAGCAGCGTAGAACCGATTAGGACCCAGTACTTC. It is translated as CASSVEPIRTQYF. The whole variable domain, filled in from reference TRBV9 and TRBJ2-5, reads DSGVTQTPKHLITATGQRVTLRCSPRSGDLSVYWYQQSLDQGLQFLIQYYNGEERAKGNILERFSAQQFPDLHSELNLSSLELGDSALYFCASSVEPIRTQYFGPGTRLLVL.

This clonotype was found a few times. The V gene is TRBV25-1, the J gene TRBJ2-1; 8 nucleotides line up with TRBD2. With 2 bases clipped from V and 10 bases from J, the junction kept 7 bases outside the gene matches. CDR3 size: 14 residues. The germline CDR1 and CDR2 sequences are MGHDK and SYGVNS. The CDR3 sequence is CASSEVPERGEQFF. As DNA, the CDR3 is TGTGCCAGCAGTGAAGTCCCGGAGCGGGGGGAGCAGTTCTTC.

The V gene is TRBV27, the J gene TRBJ2-7; the match to TRBD2 covers 12 bases. CDR1 and CDR2 (germline): MNHEY, SMNVEV (reference sequence). The V gene end was trimmed by 6 bases and the J gene end by 6 bases; junction bases not matched to a gene: 9. The CDR3 is 15 amino acids. The CDR3 here is CASSTRLAGDSEQYF. The CDR3 bases are TGTGCCAGCAGCACCCGACTAGCGGGAGACTCCGAGCAGTACTTC.

This clonotype was observed a handful of times. The chain uses TRBV7-9 and TRBJ2-7, with D tentatively TRBD2 (5 bases). The CDR3 contains 15 residues. Trimming took 5 bases from V and 2 from J, leaving 16 bases between them. Germline-derived CDR1 and CDR2 are SEHNR and FQNEAQ (reference sequence). The CDR3 region is CASSPLLGRTYEQYF. CDR3 sequence (DNA): TGTGCCAGCAGCCCCCTGCTGGGGAGAACCTACGAGCAGTACTTC.

The V call is TRBV6-5, the J call TRBJ2-3, with TRBD2 matching over 12 bases. This CDR3 has 16 residues. CDR1 is MNHEY and CDR2 is SVGAGI in the germline V gene. V was clipped by 0 bases and J by 12 bases; unmatched bases: 10. CDR3 DNA: TGTGCCAGCAGTTACTCGGCGACTAGCGGGAGTCGGCAACAGTATTTT. It translates to CASSYSATSGSRQQYF.

This chain uses TRBV5-6 with TRBJ2-3; TRBD1 agrees at 11 bases. V was pared by 3 bases and J by 2 bases, with 5 bases of the junction left unmatched. CDR1 and CDR2 from the germline V gene are SGHDT and YYEEEE. This CDR3 has 16 amino acids. CDR3 sequence: CASSSAGQGATDTQYF. CDR3 nucleotide sequence: TGTGCCAGCAGCTCCGCAGGACAGGGGGCCACAGATACGCAGTATTTT.

This clonotype has a handful of counts. The gene calls are TRBV4-2 and TRBJ2-7, with 10 bases fitting TRBD1. Per germline, CDR1 LGHNA and CDR2 YNFKEQ. CDR3 length: 15 amino acids. Trimming took 3 bases from V and 5 from J; bases not matched to a gene: 7. CDR3 protein: CASSHRQGAQDEQYF. CDR3 sequence (DNA): TGTGCCAGCAGCCATCGACAGGGGGCGCAGGACGAGCAGTACTTC.

This chain links TRBV7-9 with TRBJ2-1; 7 bases match TRBD2. Germline values: CDR1 SEHNR, CDR2 FQNEAQ (reference sequence). There are 14 residues in the CDR3. V lost 4 bases and J lost 5; bases outside the gene matches: 5. CDR3 DNA: TGTGCCAGCAGCTCGGCGGGGACTAACAATGAGCAGTTCTTC. Translation gives CASSSAGTNNEQFF.

The rearrangement uses TRBV6-5 and TRBJ1-1, with D perhaps TRBD1 (5 bases). Germline assignment: CDR1 MNHEY and CDR2 SVGAGI. V shed 2 bases and J shed 1 base, with 11 bases lying between them. The CDR3 spans 15 residues. The CDR3 coding sequence is TGTGCCAGCAGTTACGGGTGGGACGGGAACACTGAAGCTTTCTTT. Translating it yields CASSYGWDGNTEAFF.

This clonotype has only a few counts. The genes are TRBV7-9 and TRBJ2-3; TRBD1 matches at 11 bases. Trimming removed 5 bases from V and 3 bases from J; junction bases left unmatched: 7. The CDR3 extends over 16 amino acids. In germline, CDR1 is SEHNR, CDR2 FQNEAQ (reference sequence). The CDR3 loop reads CASSTSGTGGTDTQYF. Written as DNA, the CDR3 is TGTGCCAGCAGCACTTCCGGGACAGGGGGGACAGATACGCAGTATTTT.

This chain connects TRBV12-3 or TRBV12-4 to TRBJ1-1; 8 nucleotides agree with TRBD1. This CDR3 region has 14 residues. V lost 6 bases, J lost 5 bases, and 8 bases stayed unmatched. This CDR3 is CASRRQGSRTEAFF. In DNA, the CDR3 is TGTGCCAGCAGGCGACAGGGGTCGAGGACTGAAGCTTTCTTT.

Only a few counts were recorded for this clonotype. The chain is built from TRBV20-1 and TRBJ2-3; 11 bases map to TRBD2. J lost 0 bases, V lost 4 bases, and 18 bases had no gene match. Germline V lookup: CDR1 DFQATT, CDR2 SNEGSKA (reference sequence). The CDR3 is 20 amino acids. This chain's CDR3 is CSATLIFTSGSTFSTDTQYF. The DNA for the CDR3 is TGCAGTGCTACCCTAATATTTACTAGCGGGAGCACTTTTAGCACAGATACGCAGTATTTT.